A selection of T cell receptor beta chains follows, all from one sample in a study of T cell clones after liver transplantation. Measured with immunoSEQ multiplex PCR; TCRdb has only the in-frame clones, and not every one. Of under 150,000 clones in the sample, approximately 90% were seen once. The sequencing here drew on CD4+ T cells from blood, taken 12 months after liver transplant. The receptors originated from a human patient who received a liver transplant. Some T cells may trace back to the graft donor. The CDR3 runs from the conserved cysteine through the conserved F or W. The D gene is left open where the match is weak. Some rows mark clone size as missing; the rest say once, few, many or name a class of expanded clone.

TRBV2	.	.	TRBJ2-3	CASSEGWGSTQYF	TGTGCCAGCAGTGAAGGATGGGGCTCCACGCAGTATTTT
TRBV6-6	.	.	TRBJ1-1	CASSYDPGTEAFF	TGTGCCAGCAGTTACGACCCCGGCACTGAAGCTTTCTTT
TRBV29-1	.	TRBD1	TRBJ1-1	CSVGTDRDTEAFF	TGCAGCGTCGGGACCGACAGGGACACTGAAGCTTTCTTT
TRBV18	few	.	TRBJ1-5	CASSSDDYQPQHF	TGTGCCAGCTCGTCGGACGATTATCAGCCCCAGCATTTT
TRBV5-6	once	.	TRBJ2-3	CASSSTKGSTDTQYF	TGTGCCAGCAGCTCGACGAAGGGTAGCACAGATACGCAGTATTTT
TRBV6-5	.	.	TRBJ1-2	CASSYSDGSYGYTF	TGTGCCAGCAGTTACTCGGACGGTTCCTATGGCTACACCTTC
TRBV2	.	TRBD1	TRBJ2-2	CASSWDSQTGELFF	TGTGCCAGCAGTTGGGACAGCCAGACCGGGGAGCTGTTTTTT
TRBV5-1	.	.	TRBJ1-5	CASSRDTNQPQHF	TGCGCCAGCAGCCGGGACACCAATCAGCCCCAGCATTTT
TRBV28	.	.	TRBJ2-2	CASSSGTLNTGELFF	TGTGCCAGCAGCTCCGGGACTTTGAACACCGGGGAGCTGTTTTTT
TRBV6-6	.	.	TRBJ2-5	CASSTPGGRETQYF	TGTGCCAGCAGTACCCCCGGAGGAAGAGAGACCCAGTACTTC
TRBV27	.	TRBD2	TRBJ2-1	CASTYSGRDIYNEQFF	TGTGCCAGCACCTATAGCGGGAGGGACATCTACAATGAGCAGTTCTTC
TRBV7-7	.	.	TRBJ2-2	CASSLSPGSAGELFF	TGTGCTAGCAGCTTAAGTCCCGGGAGCGCCGGGGAGCTGTTTTTT
TRBV15	.	.	TRBJ2-5	CATSRSRQETQYF	TGTGCCACCAGCAGATCCAGACAAGAGACCCAGTACTTC
TRBV29-1	once	.	TRBJ2-7	CSGRGGHEQYF	TGCAGCGGCAGAGGAGGGCACGAGCAGTACTTC
TRBV6-5	.	.	TRBJ2-5	CASSYPWPRGRETQYF	TGTGCCAGCAGTTACCCATGGCCTCGTGGCAGGGAGACCCAGTACTTC
TRBV7-3	.	.	TRBJ2-3	CASSLTPSSTDTQYF	TGTGCCAGCAGCTTAACTCCTAGTAGCACAGATACGCAGTATTTT
TRBV6-1	.	.	TRBJ2-7	CASSEAYRGRGTYEQYF	TGTGCCAGCAGTGAAGCCTATAGGGGACGGGGAACCTACGAGCAGTACTTC
TRBV5-1	once	.	TRBJ1-1	CASSLAGQMNTEAFF	TGCGCCAGCAGCTTGGCCGGACAGATGAACACTGAAGCTTTCTTT
TRBV19	.	.	TRBJ1-5	CASSIDLAGYQPQHF	TGTGCCAGTAGTATAGATCTGGCAGGCTATCAGCCCCAGCATTTT
TRBV5-1	.	.	TRBJ2-7	CASSLQMAGGEQYF	TGCGCCAGCAGCTTGCAAATGGCCGGCGGCGAGCAGTACTTC
TRBV5-1	.	.	TRBJ2-3	CASSAGPGTPDTQYF	TGCGCCAGCAGCGCGGGACCCGGCACCCCAGATACGCAGTATTTT
TRBV30	.	.	TRBJ2-7	CAWSAGFDEQYF	TGTGCCTGGAGTGCGGGGTTCGACGAGCAGTACTTC
TRBV25-1	.	TRBD1	TRBJ2-3	CASSDPGQGTDTQYF	TGTGCCAGCAGTGATCCGGGACAGGGCACAGATACGCAGTATTTT
TRBV6-6	.	.	TRBJ1-4	CASSYVGTTNEKLFF	TGTGCCAGCAGTTACGTCGGGACAACTAATGAAAAACTGTTTTTT
TRBV29-1	.	.	TRBJ1-4	CSVGSGEKLFF	TGCAGCGTTGGTTCAGGGGAAAAACTGTTTTTT
TRBV18	once	.	TRBJ2-3	CASSPPKYTDTQYF	TGTGCCAGCTCACCACCCAAATACACAGATACGCAGTATTTT
TRBV6-5	.	.	TRBJ1-3	CASSTGFSSGNTIYF	TGTGCCAGCAGTACAGGGTTTAGCTCTGGAAACACCATATATTTT
TRBV1	.	.	TRBJ2-1	CTSSPGTSGINEQFF	TGCACCAGCAGCCCCGGGACTAGCGGGATCAATGAGCAGTTCTTC
TRBV5-1	.	TRBD1	TRBJ1-4	CASSPGARGDREKLFF	TGCGCCAGCAGCCCAGGGGCGAGAGGGGACAGGGAAAAACTGTTTTTT
TRBV4-1	once	.	TRBJ1-2	CASSQQRGANGYTF	TGCGCCAGCAGCCAACAGCGGGGGGCGAATGGCTACACCTTC
TRBV29-1	.	TRBD2	TRBJ2-5	CSVRRSGSGAETQYF	TGCAGCGTTCGTCGTAGCGGGAGTGGAGCAGAGACCCAGTACTTC
TRBV9	.	TRBD1	TRBJ2-7	CASSVGQGAYEQYF	TGTGCCAGCAGCGTAGGTCAGGGGGCCTACGAGCAGTACTTC
TRBV5-1	.	.	TRBJ2-1	CASSLRDDYNEQFF	TGCGCCAGCAGCCTGAGGGATGATTACAATGAGCAGTTCTTC